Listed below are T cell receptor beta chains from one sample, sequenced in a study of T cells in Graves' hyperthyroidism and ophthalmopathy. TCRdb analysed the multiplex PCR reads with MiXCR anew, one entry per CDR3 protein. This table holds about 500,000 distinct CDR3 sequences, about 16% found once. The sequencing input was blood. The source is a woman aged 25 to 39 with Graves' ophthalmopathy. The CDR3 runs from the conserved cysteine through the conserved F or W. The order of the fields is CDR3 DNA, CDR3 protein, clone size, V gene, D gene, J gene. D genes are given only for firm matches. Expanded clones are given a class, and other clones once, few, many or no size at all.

DNA: TGTGCCAGCAGCTTGACAGGTGGGTCGGCTTTCTTT
CDR3: CASSLTGGSAFF
size: many
V: TRBV5-6
D: .
J: TRBJ1-1

DNA: TGTGCCACCGTACGACAGGGCGGCACTGAAGCTTTCTTT
CDR3: CATVRQGGTEAFF
size: few
V: TRBV24-1
D: TRBD1
J: TRBJ1-1

DNA: TGCAGCGTTGATTCAGGGAGAGACTACGAGCAGTACTTC
CDR3: CSVDSGRDYEQYF
size: few
V: TRBV29-1
D: .
J: TRBJ2-7

DNA: TGTGCCAGCAGCCCCCGTATGTTAGGGACTCTTGTAGAGACCCAGTACTTC
CDR3: CASSPRMLGTLVETQYF
size: many
V: TRBV11-2
D: .
J: TRBJ2-5

DNA: TGCGCCAGCAGCTTGGGGTTGGGGGGGGTCTTAATCTACAATGAGCAGTTCTTC
CDR3: CASSLGLGGVLIYNEQFF
size: few
V: TRBV5-1
D: TRBD2
J: TRBJ2-1

DNA: TGCGCCAGCAGCCAATCGTCTACATCCCCCTACGAGCAGTACTTC
CDR3: CASSQSSTSPYEQYF
size: .
V: TRBV4-3
D: .
J: TRBJ2-7

DNA: TGCGCCAGCAGCCAAGGAACCAGCGGGAGTTTTGGTGAGCAGTTCTTC
CDR3: CASSQGTSGSFGEQFF
size: many
V: TRBV4-3
D: TRBD2
J: TRBJ2-1

DNA: TGTGCCAGCATCCCAGGTGTGGCAGGGCGCTCCGGGCAGTACTTC
CDR3: CASIPGVAGRSGQYF
size: .
V: TRBV11-2
D: .
J: TRBJ2-7

DNA: TGTGCCAGCAGTTTAGGGAGGGACGCGAACACCGGGGAGCTGTTTTTT
CDR3: CASSLGRDANTGELFF
size: few
V: TRBV12-3/TRBV12-4
D: .
J: TRBJ2-2

DNA: TGCGCCAGCAGTCAGGGGGACACAGATACGCAGTATTTT
CDR3: CASSQGDTDTQYF
size: few
V: TRBV5-1
D: TRBD1
J: TRBJ2-3

DNA: TGTGCCAGCAGCACCGCCCTTTTTGAGGAGCAGTTCTTC
CDR3: CASSTALFEEQFF
size: .
V: TRBV6-1
D: .
J: TRBJ2-1

DNA: TGTGCCAGCAGTTTATCGTATAATTCACCCCTCCACTTT
CDR3: CASSLSYNSPLHF
size: many
V: TRBV27
D: .
J: TRBJ1-6

DNA: TGTGCCACCAGTGAATCGGACGTACAAGAGACCCGGTACTTC
CDR3: CATSESDVQETRYF
size: few
V: TRBV24-1
D: .
J: TRBJ2-5

DNA: TGTGCCAGCAGCCCGACTAGCGGGGCCCCCACAGATACGCAGTATTTT
CDR3: CASSPTSGAPTDTQYF
size: .
V: TRBV6-1
D: TRBD2
J: TRBJ2-3

DNA: TGTGCCAGCAGTGGGACAGGGGGTCCTCCCCAGTACTTC
CDR3: CASSGTGGPPQYF
size: .
V: TRBV25-1
D: TRBD1
J: TRBJ2-5

DNA: TGTGCCACCGCCCAGGAACCCTCGCGGACCATATATTTT
CDR3: CATAQEPSRTIYF
size: .
V: TRBV6-1
D: .
J: TRBJ1-3

DNA: TGTGCCAGCTCACCAGCAGTCAATAGCAATCAGCCCCAGCATTTT
CDR3: CASSPAVNSNQPQHF
size: many
V: TRBV18
D: .
J: TRBJ1-5

DNA: TGTGCCAGCAGCCTCCTAGGGAACCCAACCGAGACCCAGTACTTC
CDR3: CASSLLGNPTETQYF
size: .
V: TRBV7-8
D: .
J: TRBJ2-5

DNA: TGTGCCAGCAGCTTGGCGGGAGGGCCGGGCGAGCAGTTCTTC
CDR3: CASSLAGGPGEQFF
size: many
V: TRBV5-6
D: TRBD2
J: TRBJ2-1

DNA: TGTGCCATCAGTGAGTCGACCGGCCGGGGGGAGCAGTTCTTC
CDR3: CAISESTGRGEQFF
size: .
V: TRBV10-3
D: .
J: TRBJ2-1

DNA: TGTGCCAGCAGCCAAGATTGCCTATCCTACGAGCAGTACTTC
CDR3: CASSQDCLSYEQYF
size: many
V: TRBV3-1
D: .
J: TRBJ2-7

DNA: TGCGCCAGCAGCCAAGGAGGACCTAAGTACGAGCAGTACTTC
CDR3: CASSQGGPKYEQYF
size: many
V: TRBV4-1
D: .
J: TRBJ2-7

DNA: TGTGCCAGTAGTATTTTAGGGGGCCAACTCACGGACACTGAAGCTTTCTTT
CDR3: CASSILGGQLTDTEAFF
size: few
V: TRBV19
D: TRBD1
J: TRBJ1-1

DNA: TGTGCCAGCAGCTTGGGGGAGGGCCCTCGTCAAGAGACCCAGTACTTC
CDR3: CASSLGEGPRQETQYF
size: .
V: TRBV5-5
D: TRBD2
J: TRBJ2-5

DNA: TGTGCCAGCAGCTTGGGAAGACGAGAAACTAACTATGGCTACACCTTC
CDR3: CASSLGRRETNYGYTF
size: few
V: TRBV5-4
D: .
J: TRBJ1-2

DNA: TGTGCCAGCAGTTTTGAGGTGTCCATTCCCTATGACTACACCTTC
CDR3: CASSFEVSIPYDYTF
size: few
V: TRBV12-3/TRBV12-4
D: .
J: TRBJ1-2

DNA: TGCAGTGCTAGAACACGGACTAGCGGGATGCAAGAGACCCAGTACTTC
CDR3: CSARTRTSGMQETQYF
size: many
V: TRBV20-1
D: TRBD2
J: TRBJ2-5

DNA: TGTGCCAGCAGTAAAACCGGGATCCTTAATGAAAAACTGTTTTTT
CDR3: CASSKTGILNEKLFF
size: .
V: TRBV12-3/TRBV12-4
D: .
J: TRBJ1-4

DNA: TGTGCCTGGAGTCCGGGACAGGTCCAAGAGACCCAGTACTTC
CDR3: CAWSPGQVQETQYF
size: many
V: TRBV30
D: TRBD1
J: TRBJ2-5

DNA: TGCGCCAGCAAAGAGACAATGGGGGACCAGCCCCAGCATTTT
CDR3: CASKETMGDQPQHF
size: many
V: TRBV5-1
D: .
J: TRBJ1-5

DNA: TGTGCCAGCAGTTTAGATCAGCGTCAAGAGACCCAGTACTTC
CDR3: CASSLDQRQETQYF
size: many
V: TRBV12-3/TRBV12-4
D: .
J: TRBJ2-5

DNA: TGTGCCAGCAGCGCACTTGGGGGAGGCACATGGGAGGATGGGTATGAAGCTTTCTTT
CDR3: CASSALGGGTWEDGYEAFF
size: many
V: TRBV9
D: .
J: TRBJ1-1

DNA: TGTGCCAGCAGCTTGTTTCGGGGCCAGAACACCGGGGAGCTGTTTTTT
CDR3: CASSLFRGQNTGELFF
size: .
V: TRBV7-3
D: .
J: TRBJ2-2

DNA: TGTGCCAGCAGTACATTTGTTGAGGAGCAGTTCTTC
CDR3: CASSTFVEEQFF
size: .
V: TRBV6-1
D: .
J: TRBJ2-1

DNA: TGCGCCAGCAGCAAGGGGGCGAGTTACAATGAGCAGTTCTTC
CDR3: CASSKGASYNEQFF
size: .
V: TRBV5-1
D: TRBD1
J: TRBJ2-1

DNA: TGTGCCAGCAGCTTGCTGGGTTGGGGGGACACTGAAGCTTTCTTT
CDR3: CASSLLGWGDTEAFF
size: once
V: TRBV7-3
D: .
J: TRBJ1-1

DNA: TGTGCCAGCAGCTCTTCCGGGACAGGCAGATACGAGCAGTACTTC
CDR3: CASSSSGTGRYEQYF
size: many
V: TRBV5-6
D: TRBD1
J: TRBJ2-7

DNA: TGTGCCAGCAGTGGGACTAGCGACACCGGGGAGCTGTTTTTT
CDR3: CASSGTSDTGELFF
size: many
V: TRBV25-1
D: TRBD2
J: TRBJ2-2

DNA: TGTGCCACCAGTGACGAAATCAAGAGGGACCGCGAGCAGTACTTC
CDR3: CATSDEIKRDREQYF
size: .
V: TRBV24-1
D: .
J: TRBJ2-7

DNA: TGTGCCAGCAGCTTATTCGATAATGGGGATGAGCAGTTCTTC
CDR3: CASSLFDNGDEQFF
size: .
V: TRBV7-3
D: .
J: TRBJ2-1

DNA: TGTGCCAGCAGTAAAGGGGGGACGAGCAATCAGCCCCAGCATTTT
CDR3: CASSKGGTSNQPQHF
size: many
V: TRBV28
D: .
J: TRBJ1-5

DNA: TGTGCCAGCAGTAAGGGACAGCAGACCTACGAGCAGTACTTC
CDR3: CASSKGQQTYEQYF
size: many
V: TRBV3-1
D: TRBD1
J: TRBJ2-7

DNA: TGCAGTGCTAGACTAGTTGGAACAGATACGCAGTATTTT
CDR3: CSARLVGTDTQYF
size: many
V: TRBV20-1
D: .
J: TRBJ2-3

DNA: TGCGCCAGCAGCTCCCCTACGGAGACTGAAGCTTTCTTT
CDR3: CASSSPTETEAFF
size: many
V: TRBV5-1
D: .
J: TRBJ1-1

DNA: TGCGCCAGCAGCCAACCTGGACAGGGTAAAACCGGAGAGCTGTTTTTT
CDR3: CASSQPGQGKTGELFF
size: once
V: TRBV4-1
D: TRBD1
J: TRBJ2-2

DNA: TGTGCCAGCCAAATGGTTCGGAGGGCAAATGAGCAGTTCTTC
CDR3: CASQMVRRANEQFF
size: many
V: TRBV13
D: .
J: TRBJ2-1

DNA: TGTGCCAGCAGCGAGACGCTGCGGAACACTGAAGCTTTCTTT
CDR3: CASSETLRNTEAFF
size: few
V: TRBV9
D: .
J: TRBJ1-1

DNA: TGTGCCAGCAGTTTCGGGGACAGCCCCTACAATGAGCAGTTCTTC
CDR3: CASSFGDSPYNEQFF
size: many
V: TRBV12-3/TRBV12-4
D: TRBD1
J: TRBJ2-1

DNA: TGCAGTGCTTACCGGGACCGAGATCAGCCCCAGCATTTT
CDR3: CSAYRDRDQPQHF
size: .
V: TRBV20-1
D: .
J: TRBJ1-5

DNA: TGTGCCAGCAGCGGAGAAAGCTCCTATAATTCACCCCTCCACTTT
CDR3: CASSGESSYNSPLHF
size: .
V: TRBV9
D: .
J: TRBJ1-6

DNA: TGCGCCAGCAGCTTGCCCCTTGGGGACAGGGCTCACGAGCAGTACTTC
CDR3: CASSLPLGDRAHEQYF
size: many
V: TRBV5-1
D: TRBD1
J: TRBJ2-7

DNA: TGTGCCTGGGTGGGGGAGGCAAACGAGCAGTACTTC
CDR3: CAWVGEANEQYF
size: many
V: TRBV30
D: .
J: TRBJ2-7

DNA: TGTGCCAGCAGTTTGATCGGACAGGGGGGTGGCTATGGCTACACCTTC
CDR3: CASSLIGQGGGYGYTF
size: many
V: TRBV28
D: TRBD1
J: TRBJ1-2

DNA: TGCAGTGCTAGAGATATAGCGGGAGGGCCTGGAGAGACCCAGTACTTC
CDR3: CSARDIAGGPGETQYF
size: .
V: TRBV20-1
D: TRBD2
J: TRBJ2-5

DNA: TGTGCCAGCAGTACCAGCAATCAGCCCCAGCATTTT
CDR3: CASSTSNQPQHF
size: .
V: TRBV12-3/TRBV12-4
D: .
J: TRBJ1-5